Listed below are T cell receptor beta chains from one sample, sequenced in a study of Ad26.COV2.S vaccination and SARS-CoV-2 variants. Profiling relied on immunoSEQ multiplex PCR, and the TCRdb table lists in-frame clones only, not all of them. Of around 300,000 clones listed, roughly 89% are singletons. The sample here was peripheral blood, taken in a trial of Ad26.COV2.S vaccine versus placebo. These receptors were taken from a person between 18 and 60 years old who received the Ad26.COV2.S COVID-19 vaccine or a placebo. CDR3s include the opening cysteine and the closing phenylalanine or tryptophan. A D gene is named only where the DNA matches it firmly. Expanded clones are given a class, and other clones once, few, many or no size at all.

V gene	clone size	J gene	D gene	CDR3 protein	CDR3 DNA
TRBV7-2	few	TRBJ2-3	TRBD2	CASSLTSSGTDTQYF	TGTGCCAGCAGCTTGACTAGCTCGGGCACAGATACGCAGTATTTT
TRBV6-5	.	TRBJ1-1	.	CASSPLIEGTEAFF	TGTGCCAGCAGTCCGCTCATTGAGGGCACTGAAGCTTTCTTT
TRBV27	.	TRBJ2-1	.	CASSGSDSYNEQFF	TGTGCCAGCAGTGGGTCGGACAGCTACAATGAGCAGTTCTTC
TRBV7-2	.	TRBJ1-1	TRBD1	CASSARQGRNTEAFF	TGTGCCAGCAGCGCCCGACAGGGTAGGAACACTGAAGCTTTCTTT
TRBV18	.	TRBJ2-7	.	CASSPREGLYEQYF	TGTGCCAGCTCACCGCGGGAAGGCCTTTACGAGCAGTACTTC
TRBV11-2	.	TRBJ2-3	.	CASSLDPGWDTDTQYF	TGTGCCAGCAGCTTAGATCCGGGGTGGGACACAGATACGCAGTATTTT
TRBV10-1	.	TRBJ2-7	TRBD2	CASSPGQGIAGGFHEQYF	TGCGCCAGCAGTCCCGGACAGGGTATAGCGGGAGGGTTCCACGAGCAGTACTTC
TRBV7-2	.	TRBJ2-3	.	CASSDSGVMTDTQYF	TGTGCCAGCAGCGATAGCGGAGTCATGACAGATACGCAGTATTTT
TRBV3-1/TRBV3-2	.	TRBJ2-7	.	CASSQGGTETYEQYF	TGTGCCAGCAGCCAAGGGGGAACTGAGACCTACGAGCAGTACTTC
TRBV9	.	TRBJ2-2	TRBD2	CASSVTGGTTGELFF	TGTGCCAGCAGCGTAACCGGGGGGACGACCGGGGAGCTGTTTTTT
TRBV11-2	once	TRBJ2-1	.	CASSLPGHLGNEQFF	TGTGCCAGCAGCTTGCCGGGTCACCTCGGCAATGAGCAGTTCTTC
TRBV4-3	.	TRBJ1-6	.	CASSQDSSGSPLHF	TGCGCCAGCAGCCAAGATTCCTCCGGGTCACCCCTCCACTTT
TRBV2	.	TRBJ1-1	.	CASSDPAIRDMNTEAFF	TGTGCCAGCAGTGATCCCGCTATCCGGGACATGAACACTGAAGCTTTCTTT
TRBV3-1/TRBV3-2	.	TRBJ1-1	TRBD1	CASSQFRGLNTEAFF	TGTGCCAGCAGCCAGTTCAGGGGGCTTAACACTGAAGCTTTCTTT
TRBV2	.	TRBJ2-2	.	CASSAVQGGANTGELFF	TGTGCCAGCAGTGCCGTTCAGGGGGGAGCGAACACCGGGGAGCTGTTTTTT
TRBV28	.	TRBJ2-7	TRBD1	CASRAGTGIHEQYF	TGTGCCAGCAGGGCCGGGACAGGGATCCACGAGCAGTACTTC
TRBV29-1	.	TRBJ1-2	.	CSVEDWVGDALLSGYTF	TGCAGCGTTGAAGATTGGGTCGGGGACGCTTTACTTTCCGGCTACACCTTC
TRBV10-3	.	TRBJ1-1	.	CAISDEAYTEAFF	TGTGCCATCAGTGACGAGGCATACACTGAAGCTTTCTTT
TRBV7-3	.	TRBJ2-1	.	CASSLNVATYNEQFF	TGTGCCAGCAGCTTAAATGTGGCGACTTACAATGAGCAGTTCTTC
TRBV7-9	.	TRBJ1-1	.	CASSLRTNTEAFF	TGTGCCAGCAGCTTAAGGACGAACACTGAAGCTTTCTTT
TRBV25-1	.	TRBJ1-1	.	CASRGPNTEAFF	TGTGCCAGCCGGGGCCCGAACACTGAAGCTTTCTTT
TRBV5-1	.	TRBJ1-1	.	CASSPGGRGNTEAFF	TGCGCCAGCAGCCCCGGGGGACGGGGGAACACTGAAGCTTTCTTT
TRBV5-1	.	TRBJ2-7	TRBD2	CASSLGGTSRIYEQYF	TGCGCCAGCAGCTTAGGCGGGACTAGCCGTATCTACGAGCAGTACTTC
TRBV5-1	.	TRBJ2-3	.	CASSAQRTDTQYF	TGCGCCAGCAGCGCCCAGCGCACAGATACGCAGTATTTT
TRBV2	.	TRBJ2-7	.	CASYRSSYEQYF	TGTGCCAGTTACAGGAGCTCCTACGAGCAGTACTTC
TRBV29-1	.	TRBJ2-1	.	CSVAGQSSYNEQFF	TGCAGCGTTGCTGGTCAGAGCTCCTACAATGAGCAGTTCTTC
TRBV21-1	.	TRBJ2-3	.	CASSKVNRAADTQYF	TGTGCCAGCAGCAAAGTTAACAGGGCGGCAGATACGCAGTATTTT
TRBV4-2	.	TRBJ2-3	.	CASSQDFIRADTQYF	TGTGCCAGCAGCCAAGATTTTATAAGGGCTGATACGCAGTATTTT
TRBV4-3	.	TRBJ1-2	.	CASSQDHGAWVEGYTF	TGCGCCAGCAGCCAAGATCACGGTGCCTGGGTTGAAGGCTACACCTTC
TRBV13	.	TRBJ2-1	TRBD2	CASSTVAGGLPGYNEQFF	TGTGCCAGCAGCACAGTAGCGGGAGGGCTTCCCGGCTACAATGAGCAGTTCTTC
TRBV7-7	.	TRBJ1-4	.	CASSQFTGPNEKLFF	TGTGCTAGCAGCCAATTCACGGGCCCGAATGAAAAACTGTTTTTT
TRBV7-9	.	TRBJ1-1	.	CASSPGRGLAFF	TGTGCCAGCAGCCCGGGTCGGGGCTTAGCTTTCTTT
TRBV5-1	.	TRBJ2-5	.	CASSLGRRIGETQYF	TGCGCCAGCAGCTTGGGACGGAGGATTGGGGAGACCCAGTACTTC
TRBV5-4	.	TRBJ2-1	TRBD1	CASSSRQGTDEQFF	TGTGCCAGCAGCTCGAGACAGGGAACCGATGAGCAGTTCTTC
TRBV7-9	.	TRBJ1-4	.	CASSPWAGEKLFF	TGTGCCAGCAGCCCCTGGGCTGGTGAAAAACTGTTTTTT
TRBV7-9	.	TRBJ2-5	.	CASSSEGPLGHKETQYF	TGTGCCAGCAGCTCAGAGGGTCCTCTCGGTCACAAAGAGACCCAGTACTTC
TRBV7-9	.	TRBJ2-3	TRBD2	CASSLVSGSRTDTQYF	TGTGCCAGCAGCTTAGTGAGCGGGAGTCGCACAGATACGCAGTATTTT
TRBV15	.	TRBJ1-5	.	CATSRDVGRSNQPQHF	TGTGCCACCAGCAGAGATGTAGGCAGAAGCAATCAGCCCCAGCATTTT
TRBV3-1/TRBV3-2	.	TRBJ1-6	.	CASSQGPYYSPLHF	TGTGCCAGCAGCCAAGGCCCCTATTATTCACCCCTCCACTTT
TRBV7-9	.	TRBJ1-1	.	CASSQRTANTEAFF	TGTGCCAGCAGCCAACGGACAGCCAACACTGAAGCTTTCTTT
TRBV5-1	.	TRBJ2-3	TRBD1	CASSFVQGNPFTDTQYF	TGCGCCAGCAGCTTTGTACAGGGGAACCCCTTCACAGATACGCAGTATTTT
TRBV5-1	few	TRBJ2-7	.	CASSLVPDAYEQYF	TGCGCCAGCAGCTTGGTTCCAGACGCCTACGAGCAGTACTTC
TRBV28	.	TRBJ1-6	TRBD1	CASSLVRGRLSPLHF	TGTGCCAGCAGTTTAGTAAGGGGGCGATTGTCACCCCTCCACTTT
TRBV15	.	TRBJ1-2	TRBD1	CATSVLQGAGLPNYGYTF	TGTGCCACCAGCGTACTACAGGGGGCGGGATTGCCCAACTATGGCTACACCTTC
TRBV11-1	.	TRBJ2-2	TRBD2	CASRTGLADYTGELFF	TGTGCCAGCAGAACAGGACTAGCGGACTACACCGGGGAGCTGTTTTTT